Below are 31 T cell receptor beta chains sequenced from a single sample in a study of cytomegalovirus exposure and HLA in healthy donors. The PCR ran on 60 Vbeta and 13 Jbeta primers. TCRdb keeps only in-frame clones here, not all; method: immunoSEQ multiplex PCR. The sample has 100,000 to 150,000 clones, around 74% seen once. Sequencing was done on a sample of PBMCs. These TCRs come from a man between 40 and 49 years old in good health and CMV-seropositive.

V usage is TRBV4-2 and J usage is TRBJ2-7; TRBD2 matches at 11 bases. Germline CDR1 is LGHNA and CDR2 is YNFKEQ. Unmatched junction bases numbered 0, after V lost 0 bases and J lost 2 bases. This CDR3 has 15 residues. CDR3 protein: CASSQDSGGAYEQYF. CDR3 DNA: TGTGCCAGCAGCCAAGATAGCGGGGGGGCCTACGAGCAGTACTTC.

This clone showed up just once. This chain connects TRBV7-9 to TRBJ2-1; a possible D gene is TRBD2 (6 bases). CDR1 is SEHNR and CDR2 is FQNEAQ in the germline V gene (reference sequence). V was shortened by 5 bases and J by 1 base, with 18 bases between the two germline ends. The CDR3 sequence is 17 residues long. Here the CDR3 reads CASSRPTAGLSYNEQFF. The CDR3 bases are TGTGCCAGCAGCCGACCGACGGCGGGGTTATCCTACAATGAGCAGTTCTTC.

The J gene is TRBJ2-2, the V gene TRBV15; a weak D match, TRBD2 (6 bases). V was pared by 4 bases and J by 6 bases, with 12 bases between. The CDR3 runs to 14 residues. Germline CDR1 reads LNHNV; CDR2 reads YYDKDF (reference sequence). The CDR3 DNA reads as TGTGCCACCAGCATCGGGAGACCACCCGGGGAGCTGTTTTTT. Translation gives CATSIGRPPGELFF.

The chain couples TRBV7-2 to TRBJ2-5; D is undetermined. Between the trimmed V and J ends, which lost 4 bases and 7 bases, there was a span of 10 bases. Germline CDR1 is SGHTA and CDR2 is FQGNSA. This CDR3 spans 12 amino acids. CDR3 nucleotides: TGTGCCAGCAGCTCCCCGATGAGGACCCAGTACTTC. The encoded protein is CASSSPMRTQYF.

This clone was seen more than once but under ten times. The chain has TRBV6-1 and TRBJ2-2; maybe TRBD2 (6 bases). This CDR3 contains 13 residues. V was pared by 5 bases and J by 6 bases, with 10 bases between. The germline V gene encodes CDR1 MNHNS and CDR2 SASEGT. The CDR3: CASSKREAGELFF. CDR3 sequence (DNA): TGTGCCAGCAGTAAGAGGGAGGCCGGGGAGCTGTTTTTT.

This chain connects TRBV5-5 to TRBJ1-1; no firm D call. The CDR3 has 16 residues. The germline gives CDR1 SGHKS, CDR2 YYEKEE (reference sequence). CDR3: CASEQKIKRVNTEAFF. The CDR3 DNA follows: TGTGCGAGCGAACAAAAAATAAAACGGGTGAACACTGAAGCTTTCTTT.

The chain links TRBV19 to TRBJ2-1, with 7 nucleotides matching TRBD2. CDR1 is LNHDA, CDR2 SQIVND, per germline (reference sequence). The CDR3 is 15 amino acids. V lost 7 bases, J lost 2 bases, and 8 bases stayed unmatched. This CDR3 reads CASTFRGRAYNEQFF. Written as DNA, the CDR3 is TGTGCCAGTACCTTCCGCGGGAGAGCCTACAATGAGCAGTTCTTC.

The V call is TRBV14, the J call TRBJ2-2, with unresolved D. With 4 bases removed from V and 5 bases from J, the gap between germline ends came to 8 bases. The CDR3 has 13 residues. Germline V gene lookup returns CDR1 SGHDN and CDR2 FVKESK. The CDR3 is CASSLEITGELFF. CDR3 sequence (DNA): TGTGCCAGCAGCCTTGAGATTACCGGGGAGCTGTTTTTT. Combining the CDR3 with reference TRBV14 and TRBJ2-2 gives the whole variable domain EAGVTQFPSHSVIEKGQTVTLRCDPISGHDNLYWYRRVMGKEIKFLLHFVKESKQDESGMPNNRFLAERTGGTYSTLKVQPAELEDSGVYFCASSLEITGELFFGEGSRLTVL.

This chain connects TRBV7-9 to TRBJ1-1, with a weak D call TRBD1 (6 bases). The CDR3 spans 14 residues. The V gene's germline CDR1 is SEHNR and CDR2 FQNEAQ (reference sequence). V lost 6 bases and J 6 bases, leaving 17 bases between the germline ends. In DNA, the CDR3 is TGTGCCAGCAGGACAGGTGGGGGATACGCTGAAGCTTTCTTT. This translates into CASRTGGGYAEAFF.

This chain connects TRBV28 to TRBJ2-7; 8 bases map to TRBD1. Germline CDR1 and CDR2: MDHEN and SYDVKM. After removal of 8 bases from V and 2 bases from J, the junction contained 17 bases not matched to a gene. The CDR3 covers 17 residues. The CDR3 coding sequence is TGTGCCAGCCTCCCGGGCACAGGGGGGACAGCCCCCTACGAGCAGTACTTC. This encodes CASLPGTGGTAPYEQYF.

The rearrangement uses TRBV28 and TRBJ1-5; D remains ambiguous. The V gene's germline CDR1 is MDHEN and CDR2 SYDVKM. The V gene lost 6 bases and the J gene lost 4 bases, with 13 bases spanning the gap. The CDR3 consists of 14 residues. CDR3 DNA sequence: TGTGCCAGCAGCCCAGGTTTAAGGAATCAGCCCCAGCATTTT. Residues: CASSPGLRNQPQHF.

The CDR3 coding sequence is TGCGCCAGCAGAGTCTTGGGGAGGGAAGAGACCCAGTACTTC. Its translation is CASRVLGREETQYF. This rearrangement joins TRBV5-1 to TRBJ2-5; 7 bases are a match to TRBD2. The CDR3 loop spans 14 amino acids. CDR1 SGHRS and CDR2 YFSETQ come from the germline V gene. With 5 bases clipped from V and 3 bases from J, the junction kept 7 bases outside the gene matches.

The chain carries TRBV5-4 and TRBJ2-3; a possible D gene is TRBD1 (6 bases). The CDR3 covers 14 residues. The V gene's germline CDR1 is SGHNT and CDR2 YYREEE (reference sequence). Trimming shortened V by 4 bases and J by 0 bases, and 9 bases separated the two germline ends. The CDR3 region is CASSPDRSTDTQYF. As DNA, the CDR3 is TGTGCCAGCAGCCCGGACAGAAGCACAGATACGCAGTATTTT.

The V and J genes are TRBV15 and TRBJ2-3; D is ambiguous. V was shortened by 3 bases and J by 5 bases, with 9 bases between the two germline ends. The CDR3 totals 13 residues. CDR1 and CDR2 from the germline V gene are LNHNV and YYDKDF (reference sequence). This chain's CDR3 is CATSSARVDTQYF. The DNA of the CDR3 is TGTGCCACCAGCAGCGCCCGGGTAGATACGCAGTATTTT.

CDR3 sequence reads: CASSSRDWSQETQYF. CDR3 sequence (DNA): TGTGCCAGCAGCTCGCGCGACTGGTCCCAAGAGACCCAGTACTTC. The V call is TRBV7-6, the J call TRBJ2-5, with no clear D. Germline V gives CDR1 SGHVS, CDR2 FNYEAQ. The V end lost 4 bases, the J end lost 1 base, and 13 bases lay between the germline ends. The CDR3 spans 15 residues.

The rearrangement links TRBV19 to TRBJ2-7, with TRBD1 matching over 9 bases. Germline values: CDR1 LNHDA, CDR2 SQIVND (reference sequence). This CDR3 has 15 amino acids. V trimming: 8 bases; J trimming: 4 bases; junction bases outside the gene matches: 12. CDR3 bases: TGTGCCAGTTCCTCGACCGGGACAGGGTCGTACGAGCAGTACTTC. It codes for CASSSTGTGSYEQYF.

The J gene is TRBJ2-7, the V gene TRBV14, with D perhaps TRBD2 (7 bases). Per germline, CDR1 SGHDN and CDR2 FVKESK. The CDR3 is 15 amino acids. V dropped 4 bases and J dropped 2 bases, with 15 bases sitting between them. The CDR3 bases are TGTGCCAGCAGCCCGTGGGGGAGGGGGACCTACGAGCAGTACTTC. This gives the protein CASSPWGRGTYEQYF.

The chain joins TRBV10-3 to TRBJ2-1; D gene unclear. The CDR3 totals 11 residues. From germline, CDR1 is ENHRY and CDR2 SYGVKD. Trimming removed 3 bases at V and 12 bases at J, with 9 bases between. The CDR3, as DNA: TGTGCCATCAGTGATCTCGAGAGGCAGTTCTTC. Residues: CAISDLERQFF.

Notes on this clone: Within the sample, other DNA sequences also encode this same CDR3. CDR3 bases: TGTGCCACCAGGATGAGGGCCTTTGACGGCTACACCTTC. Its protein product is CATRMRAFDGYTF. The chain carries TRBV15 and TRBJ1-2; D not resolved. The CDR3 runs to 13 residues. Trimming removed 6 bases at V and 8 bases at J, with 16 bases between. Per the germline V gene, CDR1 is LNHNV and CDR2 is YYDKDF (reference sequence).

In nucleotides, the CDR3 is TGCGCCAGCAGCTTGGCGGTTAATGAGCAGTTCTTC. Translated, it gives CASSLAVNEQFF. The rearrangement links TRBV5-1 to TRBJ2-1; D gene uncertain. Germline V CDR1 and CDR2: SGHRS, YFSETQ. V lost 0 bases and J lost 7, with 5 bases in between. CDR3 size: 12 residues.

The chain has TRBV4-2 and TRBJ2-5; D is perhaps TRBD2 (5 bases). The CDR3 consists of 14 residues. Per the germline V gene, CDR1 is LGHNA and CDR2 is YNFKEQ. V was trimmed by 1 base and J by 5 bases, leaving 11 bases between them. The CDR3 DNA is TGTGCCAGCAGCCAAGGGGGAGCCGGGGAGACCCAGTACTTC. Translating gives CASSQGGAGETQYF.

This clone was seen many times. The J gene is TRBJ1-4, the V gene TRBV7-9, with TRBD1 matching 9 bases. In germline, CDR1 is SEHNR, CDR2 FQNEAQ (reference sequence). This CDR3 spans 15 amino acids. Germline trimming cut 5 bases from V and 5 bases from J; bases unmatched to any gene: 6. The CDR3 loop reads CASSPGTGKNEKLFF. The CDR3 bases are TGTGCCAGCAGCCCCGGGACAGGGAAAAATGAAAAACTGTTTTTT.

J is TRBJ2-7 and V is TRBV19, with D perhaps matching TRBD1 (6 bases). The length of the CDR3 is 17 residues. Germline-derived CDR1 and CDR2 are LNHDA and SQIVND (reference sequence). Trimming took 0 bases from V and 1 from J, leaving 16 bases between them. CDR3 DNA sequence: TGTGCCAGTAGTATAGATCTCAACAGGGCCAGGTCCTACGAGCAGTACTTC. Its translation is CASSIDLNRARSYEQYF.

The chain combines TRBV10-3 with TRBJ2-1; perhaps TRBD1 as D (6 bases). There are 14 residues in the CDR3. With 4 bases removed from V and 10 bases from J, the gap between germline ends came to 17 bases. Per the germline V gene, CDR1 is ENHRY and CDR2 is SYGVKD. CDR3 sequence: CAISVNRVRSEQFF. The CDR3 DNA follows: TGTGCCATCAGTGTTAACAGGGTACGCTCCGAGCAGTTCTTC.

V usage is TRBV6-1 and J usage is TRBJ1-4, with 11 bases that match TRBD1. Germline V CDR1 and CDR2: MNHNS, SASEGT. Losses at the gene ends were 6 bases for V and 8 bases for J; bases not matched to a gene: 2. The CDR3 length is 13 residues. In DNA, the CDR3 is TGTGCCAGCAGCGGACAGGGGGCGGAAAAACTGTTTTTT. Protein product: CASSGQGAEKLFF.

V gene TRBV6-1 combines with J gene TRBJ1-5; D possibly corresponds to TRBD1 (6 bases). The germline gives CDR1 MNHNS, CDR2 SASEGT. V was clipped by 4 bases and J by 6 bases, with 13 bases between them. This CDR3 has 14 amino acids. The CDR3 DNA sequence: TGTGCCAGCAGTGGGGCAGGGGCGGCTCAGCCCCAGCATTTT. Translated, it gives CASSGAGAAQPQHF.

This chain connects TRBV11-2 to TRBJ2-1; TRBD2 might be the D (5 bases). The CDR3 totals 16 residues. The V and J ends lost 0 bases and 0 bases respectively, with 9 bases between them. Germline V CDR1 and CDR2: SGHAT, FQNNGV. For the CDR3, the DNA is TGTGCCAGCAGCTTAGAAGCGGCGTCCTCCTACAATGAGCAGTTCTTC. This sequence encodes CASSLEAASSYNEQFF. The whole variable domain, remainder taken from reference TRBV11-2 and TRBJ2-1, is EAGVAQSPRYKIIEKRQSVAFWCNPISGHATLYWYQQILGQGPKLLIQFQNNGVVDDSQLPKDRFSAERLKGVDSTLKIQPAKLEDSAVYLCASSLEAASSYNEQFFGPGTRLTVL.

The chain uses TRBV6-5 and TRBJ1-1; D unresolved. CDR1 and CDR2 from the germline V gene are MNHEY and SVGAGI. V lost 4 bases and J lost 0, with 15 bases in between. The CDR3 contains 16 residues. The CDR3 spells CASSSKLGALNTEAFF. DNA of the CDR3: TGTGCCAGCAGTTCGAAACTAGGAGCGTTGAACACTGAAGCTTTCTTT.

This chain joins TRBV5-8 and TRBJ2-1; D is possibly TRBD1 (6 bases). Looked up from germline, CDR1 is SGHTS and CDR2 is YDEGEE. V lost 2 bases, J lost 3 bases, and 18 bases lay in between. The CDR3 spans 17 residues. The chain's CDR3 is CASSLPSDSDFYNEQFF. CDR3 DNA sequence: TGTGCCAGCAGCTTACCCTCGGACAGCGATTTCTACAATGAGCAGTTCTTC.

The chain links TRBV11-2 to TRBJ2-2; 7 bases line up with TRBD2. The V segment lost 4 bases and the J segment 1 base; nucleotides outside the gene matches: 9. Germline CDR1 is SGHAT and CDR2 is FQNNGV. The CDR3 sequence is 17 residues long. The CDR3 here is CASSSHRLAQNTGELFF. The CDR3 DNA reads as TGTGCCAGCAGCTCGCATCGACTAGCCCAGAACACCGGGGAGCTGTTTTTT. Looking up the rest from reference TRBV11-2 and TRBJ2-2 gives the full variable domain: EAGVAQSPRYKIIEKRQSVAFWCNPISGHATLYWYQQILGQGPKLLIQFQNNGVVDDSQLPKDRFSAERLKGVDSTLKIQPAKLEDSAVYLCASSSHRLAQNTGELFFGEGSRLTVL.

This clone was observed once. In DNA, the CDR3 is TGTGCCAGCAGTTTTTCCCAGGCTTGGACACTAGCGGCCCTTAACTACGAGCAGTACTTC. Its translation is CASSFSQAWTLAALNYEQYF. The chain has TRBV28 and TRBJ2-7; 8 nucleotides agree with TRBD2. CDR1 MDHEN and CDR2 SYDVKM come from the germline V gene. After removal of 3 bases from V and 3 bases from J, the junction contained 22 bases not matched to a gene. The CDR3 is made up of 20 amino acids.